These 15 T cell receptor beta chains share one sample of origin, sequenced in a study of blood T cell repertoires in COVID-19. The data were produced by immunoSEQ multiplex PCR, yet TCRdb's version contains in-frame clones alone and is incomplete. The sample has about 89,000 clones, 70% to 80% seen once. Sequencing used peripheral blood. Source of these receptors: a human donor in a cohort sampled during active COVID-19.

The J gene is TRBJ2-1, the V gene TRBV5-1; 7 bases line up with TRBD1. The CDR3 has 14 amino acids. V lost 4 bases, J lost 10 bases, and 11 bases stayed unmatched. The V gene's germline CDR1 is SGHRS and CDR2 YFSETQ. The CDR3 here is CASSPRDSKGEQFF. CDR3 nucleotides: TGCGCCAGCAGCCCCCGGGACAGCAAAGGGGAGCAGTTCTTC.

This chain links TRBV7-2 with TRBJ1-3; D gene unclear. Germline CDR1 SGHTA, CDR2 FQGNSA. Deletions cut 1 base from V and 4 bases from J, with 8 bases between. This CDR3 is 14 amino acids long. CDR3 in DNA: TGTGCCAGCAGCTTAGGTACACAAGGAAACACCATATATTTT. Translation: CASSLGTQGNTIYF. The variable domain in full, completed from reference TRBV7-2 and TRBJ1-3, reads GAGVSQSPSNKVTEKGKDVELRCDPISGHTALYWYRQSLGQGLEFLIYFQGNSAPDKSGLPSDRFSAERTGGSVSTLTIQRTQQEDSAVYLCASSLGTQGNTIYFGEGSWLTVV.

The chain is built from TRBV27 and TRBJ2-3, with D perhaps TRBD1 (6 bases). In germline, CDR1 is MNHEY, CDR2 SMNVEV (reference sequence). This CDR3 has 17 residues. The V end lost 6 bases, the J end lost 3 bases, and 22 bases lay between the germline ends. CDR3 sequence (DNA): TGTGCCAGCAGCTCCCTCCCTTCCACAGGGAAGACAGATACGCAGTATTTT. As protein: CASSSLPSTGKTDTQYF.

The rearrangement joins TRBV30 to TRBJ1-5; possible D gene TRBD1, 5 bases. The CDR3 covers 13 residues. The V end was cut by 2 bases, the J end by 7 bases, with 12 bases between. Germline V gene lookup returns CDR1 GTSNPN and CDR2 SVGIG (reference sequence). This CDR3 is CAWSTGWGQPQHF. The DNA of the CDR3 is TGTGCCTGGAGTACAGGATGGGGCCAGCCCCAGCATTTT.

The chain uses TRBV27 and TRBJ2-1; TRBD2 matches 7 bases. Germline trimming cut 4 bases from V and 8 bases from J; bases unmatched to any gene: 8. Looked up from germline, CDR1 is MNHEY and CDR2 is SMNVEV (reference sequence). The CDR3 sequence is 14 residues long. CDR3 in amino acids: CASSSRDAGDEQFF. The DNA of the CDR3 is TGTGCCAGCAGTTCCCGGGACGCGGGAGATGAGCAGTTCTTC.

This chain joins TRBV7-8 and TRBJ2-1, with 9 bases fitting TRBD2. The CDR3 runs 15 residues. V shed 2 bases, J shed 4 bases, and the junction held 3 bases outside the gene matches. Germline V lookup: CDR1 SGHVS, CDR2 FQNEAQ. Written as DNA, the CDR3 is TGTGCCAGCAGCTTATCTAGCGGGGCATACAATGAGCAGTTCTTC. Its translation: CASSLSSGAYNEQFF.

The chain employs TRBV5-1 and TRBJ2-1; TRBD1 might be the D (6 bases). Germline values: CDR1 SGHRS, CDR2 YFSETQ. The CDR3 loop spans 15 amino acids. Trimming stripped 5 bases from V and 0 bases from J, with 12 bases between. CDR3 sequence (DNA): TGCGCCAGCAGGCAGGGGATGAGCTCCTACAATGAGCAGTTCTTC. It translates to CASRQGMSSYNEQFF. Variable domain in full (rest from reference TRBV5-1 and TRBJ2-1): KAGVTQTPRYLIKTRGQQVTLSCSPISGHRSVSWYQQTPGQGLQFLFEYFSETQRNKGNFPGRFSGRQFSNSRSEMNVSTLELGDSALYLCASRQGMSSYNEQFFGPGTRLTVL.

The chain uses TRBV9 and TRBJ2-7; 9 nucleotides align to TRBD2. Unmatched junction bases numbered 4, after V lost 0 bases and J lost 3 bases. Germline lookup yields CDR1 SGDLS and CDR2 YYNGEE. The CDR3 runs 15 residues. The CDR3 protein is CASSVAPSGNYEQYF. As DNA, the CDR3 is TGTGCCAGCAGCGTAGCGCCTAGCGGGAACTACGAGCAGTACTTC.

V gene TRBV13 combines with J gene TRBJ2-7; 9 nucleotides agree with TRBD1. This CDR3 is 16 amino acids long. Germline trimming cut 0 bases from V and 4 bases from J; bases unmatched to any gene: 7. The germline V gene has CDR1 PRHDT and CDR2 FYEKMQ (reference sequence). The CDR3 loop is CASSLGRTGDGYEQYF. CDR3 coding DNA: TGTGCCAGCAGCTTAGGCCGGACAGGGGACGGGTACGAGCAGTACTTC.

In its sample, this clone was seen once. V and J are TRBV28 and TRBJ1-2, with 10 bases lining up with TRBD1. The CDR3 runs to 15 residues. After removal of 5 bases from V and 4 bases from J, the junction contained 7 bases not matched to a gene. Germline CDR1 is MDHEN and CDR2 is SYDVKM. The CDR3 DNA follows: TGTGCCAGCAGTCAAACCGGGACAGGGGTCTATGGCTACACCTTC. Amino acids: CASSQTGTGVYGYTF.

This clone has a single count. The chain joins TRBV20-1 to TRBJ2-6, with 9 bases identical to TRBD1. This CDR3 has 17 amino acids. Germline V gives CDR1 DFQATT, CDR2 SNEGSKA (reference sequence). The V and J ends lost 3 bases and 0 bases, in that order; junction bases with no gene match: 6. The CDR3 loop reads CSASGQGTFSGANVLTF. The CDR3 DNA sequence: TGCAGTGCTAGTGGACAGGGGACTTTCTCTGGGGCCAACGTCCTGACTTTC.

The gene calls are TRBV19 and TRBJ1-1, with 7 positions matching TRBD1. The germline CDR1 and CDR2 sequences are LNHDA and SQIVND (reference sequence). V trimming: 7 bases; J trimming: 0 bases; junction bases outside the gene matches: 5. The CDR3 runs 14 residues. The CDR3 DNA reads as TGTGCCAGTAAGGGCGGGACAGTGAACACTGAAGCTTTCTTT. This codes for CASKGGTVNTEAFF.

The rearrangement uses TRBV30 and TRBJ2-7, with D unresolved. V lost 0 bases, J lost 6 bases, and 6 bases lay in between. This CDR3 is 11 amino acids long. From germline, CDR1 is GTSNPN and CDR2 SVGIG (reference sequence). For the CDR3, the DNA is TGTGCCTGGAGTGTACGGGTCGAGCAGTACTTC. Its protein product is CAWSVRVEQYF.

This chain connects TRBV4-3 to TRBJ2-3; 11 nucleotides line up with TRBD2. There are 16 residues in the CDR3. Germline V lookup: CDR1 LGHNA, CDR2 YSLEER. Trimming removed 3 bases from V and 5 bases from J; junction bases left unmatched: 7. In nucleotides, the CDR3 is TGCGCCAGCAGCCACCGGACTAGCGGGCGGCGAGATACGCAGTATTTT. Encoded protein: CASSHRTSGRRDTQYF.

The table lists this clone with a count of one. The chain employs TRBV19 and TRBJ2-7; 7 positions match TRBD2. With V trimmed by 4 bases and J by 3 bases, 6 bases remained unmatched. The CDR3 runs to 14 residues. In germline, CDR1 is LNHDA, CDR2 SQIVND (reference sequence). The CDR3 sequence: CASSNPGGNYEQYF. The CDR3 DNA sequence: TGTGCCAGTAGTAACCCCGGGGGGAACTACGAGCAGTACTTC.